The clone carrying this T cell receptor beta chain was seen a single time. Antigen specificity is unknown. The data were taken from a study of CD8+CD57+ T cells in acquired aplastic anemia. As for the study in general: Sorting CD4+ and CD8+ cells gave DNA averaging roughly 3.5 ug. Findings and caveats of the study: Patients and controls had CD8+ Simpson's diversity values that were not significantly distinct. Researchers report that twenty-nine CD8+ CDR3 sequences appeared in both patients and controls.

From germline, CDR1 is DFQATT and CDR2 SNEGSKA (reference sequence). CDR3 length: 15 amino acids. The V and J ends lost 0 bases and 11 bases, in that order; junction bases with no gene match: 14. It was patients with CD8+CD57+ cell expansion by flow cytometry who were chosen for sequencing. No patient had been given any therapy when blood was sampled. CDR3 and TCR beta VDJ profiling relied on genomic DNA as the template. TCRdb analysed the reads with MiXCR anew, one entry per CDR3 protein. The table shows 150,000 to 200,000 distinct CDR3 sequences, with roughly three fifths occurring only once. This TCR was sampled from a human donor with aplastic anemia. The rearrangement links TRBV20-1 to TRBJ2-3; 7 bases map to TRBD2. The sample was sorted CD4+, CD8+, or CD8+CD57+ T cells (not recorded which) from PBMCs. CDR3 bases: TGCAGTGCTAGAGAATGGGGGGGGTCCTACAATGAGCAGTATTTT. It yields the protein CSAREWGGSYNEQYF.